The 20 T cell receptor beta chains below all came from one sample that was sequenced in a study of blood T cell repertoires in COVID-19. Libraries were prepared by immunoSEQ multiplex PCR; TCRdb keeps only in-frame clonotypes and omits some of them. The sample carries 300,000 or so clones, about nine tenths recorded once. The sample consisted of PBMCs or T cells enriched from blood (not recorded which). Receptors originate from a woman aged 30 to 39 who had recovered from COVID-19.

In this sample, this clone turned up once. The CDR3 spells CASSQGFSRTESNYEQYF. The CDR3 coding sequence is TGCGCCAGCAGCCAAGGGTTCTCTCGGACAGAATCAAACTACGAGCAGTACTTC. The chain combines TRBV4-3 with TRBJ2-7, with a tentative D call TRBD1 (6 bases). Trimming removed 1 base from V and 3 bases from J, with 22 bases in between. CDR3 length: 18 residues. Looked up from germline, CDR1 is LGHNA and CDR2 is YSLEER.

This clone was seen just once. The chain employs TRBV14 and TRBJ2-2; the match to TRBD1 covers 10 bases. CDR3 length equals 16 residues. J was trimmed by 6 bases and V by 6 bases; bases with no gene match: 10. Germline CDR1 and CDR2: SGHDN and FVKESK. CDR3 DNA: TGTGCCAGCAGACGATCGTCCGGGACAGGGGCCGGGGAGCTGTTTTTT. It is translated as CASRRSSGTGAGELFF. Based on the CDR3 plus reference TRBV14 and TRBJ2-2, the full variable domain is EAGVTQFPSHSVIEKGQTVTLRCDPISGHDNLYWYRRVMGKEIKFLLHFVKESKQDESGMPNNRFLAERTGGTYSTLKVQPAELEDSGVYFCASRRSSGTGAGELFFGEGSRLTVL.

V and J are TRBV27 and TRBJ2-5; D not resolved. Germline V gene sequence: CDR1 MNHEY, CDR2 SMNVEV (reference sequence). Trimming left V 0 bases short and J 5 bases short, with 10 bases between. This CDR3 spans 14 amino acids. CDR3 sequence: CASSLSRHTETQYF. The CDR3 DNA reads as TGTGCCAGCAGTTTATCGCGTCATACGGAGACCCAGTACTTC.

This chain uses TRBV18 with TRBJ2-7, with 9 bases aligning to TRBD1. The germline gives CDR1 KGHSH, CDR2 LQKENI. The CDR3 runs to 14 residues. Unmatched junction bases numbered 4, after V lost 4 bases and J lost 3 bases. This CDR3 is CASSRTGAIYEQYF. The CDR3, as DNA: TGTGCCAGCTCACGGACAGGGGCGATCTACGAGCAGTACTTC.

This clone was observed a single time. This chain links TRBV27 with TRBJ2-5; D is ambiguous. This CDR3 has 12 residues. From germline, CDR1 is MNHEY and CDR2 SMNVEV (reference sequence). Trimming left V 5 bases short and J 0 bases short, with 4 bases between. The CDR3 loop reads CASSDYQETQYF. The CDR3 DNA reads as TGTGCCAGCAGTGACTACCAAGAGACCCAGTACTTC.

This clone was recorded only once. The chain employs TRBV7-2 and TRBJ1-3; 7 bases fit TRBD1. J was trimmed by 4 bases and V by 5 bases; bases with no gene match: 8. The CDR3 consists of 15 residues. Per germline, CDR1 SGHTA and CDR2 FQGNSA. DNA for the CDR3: TGTGCCAGCAGCGTCTCGACAGGGACAGGAAACACCATATATTTT. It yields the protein CASSVSTGTGNTIYF.

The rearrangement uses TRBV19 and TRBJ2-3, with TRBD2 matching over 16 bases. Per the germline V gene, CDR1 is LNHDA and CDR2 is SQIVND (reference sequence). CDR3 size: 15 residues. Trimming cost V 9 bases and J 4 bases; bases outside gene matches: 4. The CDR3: CASQGTSGRADTQYF. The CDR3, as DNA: TGTGCCAGCCAGGGGACTAGCGGGAGGGCAGATACGCAGTATTTT.

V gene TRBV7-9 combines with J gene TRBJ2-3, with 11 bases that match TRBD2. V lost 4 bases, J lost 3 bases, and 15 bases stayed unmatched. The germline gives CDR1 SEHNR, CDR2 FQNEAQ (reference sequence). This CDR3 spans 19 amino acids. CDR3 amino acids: CASSSPYLAGGVVTDTQYF. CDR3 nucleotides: TGTGCCAGCAGCTCCCCCTATCTAGCGGGAGGAGTAGTAACAGATACGCAGTATTTT. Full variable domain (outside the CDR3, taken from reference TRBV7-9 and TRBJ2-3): DTGVSQNPRHKITKRGQNVTFRCDPISEHNRLYWYRQTLGQGPEFLTYFQNEAQLEKSRLLSDRFSAERPKGSFSTLEIQRTEQGDSAMYLCASSSPYLAGGVVTDTQYFGPGTRLTVL.

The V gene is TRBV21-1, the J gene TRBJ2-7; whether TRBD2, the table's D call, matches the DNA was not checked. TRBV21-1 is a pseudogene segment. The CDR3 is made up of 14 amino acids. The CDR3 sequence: CASSLGGDTYEQYF. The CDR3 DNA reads TGTGCCAGCAGCCTCGGGGGGGACACCTACGAGCAGTACTTC.

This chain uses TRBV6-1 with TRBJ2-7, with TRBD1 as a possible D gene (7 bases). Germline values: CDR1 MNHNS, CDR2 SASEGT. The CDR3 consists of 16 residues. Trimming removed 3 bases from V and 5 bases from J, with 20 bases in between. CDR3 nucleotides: TGTGCCAGCAGTGATTCTCCCTCAGGGGGGAGGAACGAGCAGTACTTC. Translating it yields CASSDSPSGGRNEQYF.

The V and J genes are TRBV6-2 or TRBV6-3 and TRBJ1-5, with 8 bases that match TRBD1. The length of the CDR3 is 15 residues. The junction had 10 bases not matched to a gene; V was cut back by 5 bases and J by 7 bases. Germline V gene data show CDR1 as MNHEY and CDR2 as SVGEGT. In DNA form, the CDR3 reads TGTGCCAGCAGTCTGGGCAGGGGGCGGAGGCAGCCCCAGCATTTT. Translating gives CASSLGRGRRQPQHF.

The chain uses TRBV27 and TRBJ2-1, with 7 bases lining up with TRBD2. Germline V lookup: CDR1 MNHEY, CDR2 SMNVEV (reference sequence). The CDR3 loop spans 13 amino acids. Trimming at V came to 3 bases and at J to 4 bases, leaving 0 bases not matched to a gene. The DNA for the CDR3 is TGTGCCAGCAGTTTGCGGGAGTACAATGAGCAGTTCTTC. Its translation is CASSLREYNEQFF.

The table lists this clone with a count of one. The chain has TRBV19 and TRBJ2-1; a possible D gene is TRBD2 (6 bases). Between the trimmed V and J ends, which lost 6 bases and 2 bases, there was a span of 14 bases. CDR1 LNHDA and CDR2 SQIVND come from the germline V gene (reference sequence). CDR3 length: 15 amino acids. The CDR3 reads CASRGGERPYNEQFF. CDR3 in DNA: TGTGCCAGTAGGGGAGGAGAGCGGCCCTACAATGAGCAGTTCTTC.

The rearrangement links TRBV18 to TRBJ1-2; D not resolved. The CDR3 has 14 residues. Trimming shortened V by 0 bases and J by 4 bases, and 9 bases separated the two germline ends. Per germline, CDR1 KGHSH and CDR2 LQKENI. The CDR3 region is CASSPPPNSYGYTF. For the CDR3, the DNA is TGTGCCAGCTCACCACCTCCCAATTCCTATGGCTACACCTTC.

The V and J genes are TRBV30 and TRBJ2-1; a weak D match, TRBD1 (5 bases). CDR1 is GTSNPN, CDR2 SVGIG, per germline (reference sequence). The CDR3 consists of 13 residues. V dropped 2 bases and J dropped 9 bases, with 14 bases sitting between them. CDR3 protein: CAWSMWGGPEQFF. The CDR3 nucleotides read TGTGCCTGGAGTATGTGGGGCGGCCCTGAGCAGTTCTTC. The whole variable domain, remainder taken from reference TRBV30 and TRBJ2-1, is SQTIHQWPATLVQPVGSPLSLECTVEGTSNPNLYWYRQAAGRGLQLLFYSVGIGQISSEVPQNLSASRPQDRQFILSSKKLLLSDSGFYLCAWSMWGGPEQFFGPGTRLTVL.

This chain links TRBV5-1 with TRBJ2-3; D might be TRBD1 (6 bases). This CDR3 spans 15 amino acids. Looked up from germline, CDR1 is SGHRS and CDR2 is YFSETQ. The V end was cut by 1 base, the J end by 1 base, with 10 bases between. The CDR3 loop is CASSLTGSRTDTQYF. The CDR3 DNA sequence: TGCGCCAGCAGCTTGACAGGGAGTCGCACAGATACGCAGTATTTT.

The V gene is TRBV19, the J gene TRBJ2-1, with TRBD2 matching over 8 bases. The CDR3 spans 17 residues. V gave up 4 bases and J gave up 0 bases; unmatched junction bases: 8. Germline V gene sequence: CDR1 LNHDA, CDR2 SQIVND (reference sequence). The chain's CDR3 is CASSRGAGGSSYNEQFF. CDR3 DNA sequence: TGTGCCAGTAGTAGGGGTGCGGGAGGTAGCTCCTACAATGAGCAGTTCTTC.

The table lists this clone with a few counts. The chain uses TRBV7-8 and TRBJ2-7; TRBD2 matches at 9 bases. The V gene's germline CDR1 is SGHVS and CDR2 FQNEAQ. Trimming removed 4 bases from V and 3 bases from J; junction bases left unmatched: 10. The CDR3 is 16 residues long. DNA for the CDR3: TGTGCCAGCAGCTATTTTGTTCTTAGCGGGAGCTACGAGCAGTACTTC. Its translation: CASSYFVLSGSYEQYF.

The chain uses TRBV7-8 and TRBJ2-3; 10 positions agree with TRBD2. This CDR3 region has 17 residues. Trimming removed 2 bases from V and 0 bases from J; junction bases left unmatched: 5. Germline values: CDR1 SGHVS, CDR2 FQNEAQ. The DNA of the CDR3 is TGTGCCAGCAGCTTACCAGCGGGAGGGGGAAGCACAGATACGCAGTATTTT. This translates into CASSLPAGGGSTDTQYF.

The CDR3 here is CASSLDRTSSAYEQFF. CDR3 coding DNA: TGCGCCAGCAGCTTGGACAGGACTAGCAGTGCGTATGAGCAGTTCTTC. This chain joins TRBV5-1 and TRBJ2-1; 8 bases map to TRBD2. The germline gives CDR1 SGHRS, CDR2 YFSETQ. V lost 0 bases, J lost 8 bases, and 10 bases stayed unmatched. The CDR3 has 16 residues.